Listed here are 26 T cell receptor beta chains from one sample, sequenced in a study of blood T cells in healthy people across ages. The second PCR ran roughly 7 to 12 cycles with a sample-barcoded 5' primer and J-beta primers. MiXCR, applied by TCRdb to the 5' RACE reads, yields one record per CDR3 protein. The sample includes approximately 1.5 million distinct CDR3 sequences, about 42% of them seen just once. Sequencing used blood. All receptors derive from a woman in her late teens or twenties in good health.

The gene calls are TRBV20-1 and TRBJ2-5; D ambiguous. The J call may be wrong; the DNA end is better matched by TRBJ2-7. This CDR3 spans 14 amino acids. Looked up from germline, CDR1 is DFQATT and CDR2 is SNEGSKA (reference sequence). The CDR3 bases are TGCAGTGCTAGAGATGGTCGGGTTATAGGCGAGCAGTACTTC. It codes for CSARDGRVIGEQYF.

The chain uses TRBV7-2 and TRBJ1-5; TRBD1 might be the D (6 bases). The CDR3 consists of 14 residues. With 2 bases removed from V and 11 bases from J, the gap between germline ends came to 16 bases. CDR1 and CDR2 (germline): SGHTA, FQGNSA. The CDR3 region is CASSLQSGHRAQHF. The CDR3 DNA reads as TGTGCCAGCAGCTTACAGAGTGGGCACAGGGCCCAGCATTTT. Full variable domain (missing parts from reference TRBV7-2 and TRBJ1-5): GAGVSQSPSNKVTEKGKDVELRCDPISGHTALYWYRQSLGQGLEFLIYFQGNSAPDKSGLPSDRFSAERTGGSVSTLTIQRTQQEDSAVYLCASSLQSGHRAQHFGDGTRLSIL.

The rearrangement uses TRBV6-2 or TRBV6-3 and TRBJ2-1; 10 bases are a match to TRBD1. The CDR3 has 17 amino acids. With V trimmed by 5 bases and J by 6 bases, 13 bases remained unmatched. Germline assignment: CDR1 MNHEY and CDR2 SVGEGT. The CDR3 nucleotides are TGTGCCAGCAGTCCAGGTTTGGGGACAGGGGACGGCAATGAGCAGTTCTTC. Residues: CASSPGLGTGDGNEQFF.

The V call is TRBV6-5, the J call TRBJ1-1; D is uncertain. Trimming took 5 bases from V and 7 from J, leaving 14 bases between them. Germline V gives CDR1 MNHEY, CDR2 SVGAGI. The CDR3 covers 13 residues. CDR3 sequence: CASSDVEGGEAFF. CDR3 bases: TGTGCCAGCAGTGACGTCGAGGGCGGTGAAGCTTTCTTT.

The chain is built from TRBV7-6 and TRBJ2-1; D gene unclear. The length of the CDR3 is 14 residues. CDR1 is SGHVS, CDR2 FNYEAQ, per germline. Trimming removed 5 bases from V and 2 bases from J, with 10 bases in between. CDR3 in DNA: TGTGCCAGCAGCCCCCGGGCGGCCTACAATGAGCAGTTCTTC. This encodes CASSPRAAYNEQFF.

This chain links TRBV7-2 with TRBJ1-3, with D possibly matching TRBD1 (5 bases). V gave up 3 bases and J gave up 2 bases, with 14 bases separating them. In germline, CDR1 is SGHTA, CDR2 FQGNSA. The CDR3 runs 16 residues. The CDR3 bases are TGTGCCAGCAGCTTGGAAGGGACTATACCTGGAAACACCATATATTTT. It codes for CASSLEGTIPGNTIYF.

The CDR3 DNA reads TGTGCCAGTAATGTAGCGGGGAGCACAGATACGCAGTATTTT. It translates to CASNVAGSTDTQYF. The chain combines TRBV12-3 or TRBV12-4 with TRBJ2-3, with 8 bases lining up with TRBD2. V was clipped by 9 bases and J by 0 bases; unmatched bases: 5. The CDR3 totals 14 residues.

This clonotype was counted only a few times. The genes are TRBV3-1 and TRBJ1-2; 7 bases agree with TRBD1. Unmatched junction bases numbered 6, after V lost 0 bases and J lost 2 bases. CDR1 is LGHDT and CDR2 is YNNKEL in the germline V gene (reference sequence). The CDR3 totals 16 residues. The chain's CDR3 is CASSQDGARGNYGYTF. The CDR3 DNA reads TGTGCCAGCAGCCAAGATGGGGCCAGGGGGAACTATGGCTACACCTTC.

V and J are TRBV27 and TRBJ2-7; tentative D call: TRBD2 (5 bases). There are 16 residues in the CDR3. The V gene lost 9 bases and the J gene lost 0 bases, with 21 bases spanning the gap. Looked up from germline, CDR1 is MNHEY and CDR2 is SMNVEV (reference sequence). This chain's CDR3 is CASRARAAFSSYEQYF. For the CDR3, the DNA is TGTGCCAGTCGGGCGCGAGCGGCCTTCAGCTCCTACGAGCAGTACTTC.

This clonotype was recorded a few times. This rearrangement joins TRBV29-1 to TRBJ1-5, with 8 bases that match TRBD1. CDR1 is SQVTM and CDR2 is ANQGSEA in the germline V gene. The CDR3 totals 14 residues. After removal of 7 bases from V and 9 bases from J, the junction contained 14 bases not matched to a gene. CDR3 sequence (DNA): TGCAGCGCGGCCGGGACAGGTTCTCCAGGGCCCCAGCATTTT. Translation: CSAAGTGSPGPQHF.

As to this clonotype: A read error is possible here, since a much larger clone lies one base away. The chain is built from TRBV20-1 and TRBJ1-5; D may be TRBD1 (5 bases). This CDR3 spans 14 amino acids. Germline lookup yields CDR1 DFQATT and CDR2 SNEGSKA (reference sequence). V lost 5 bases, J lost 2 bases, and 13 bases lay in between. The CDR3 DNA follows: TGCAGTGCTTGGTTAGGGGAGGGCAATCAGCCCCAGCATTTT. This translates into CSAWLGEGNQPQHF.

This clonotype came up a few times. This chain connects TRBV10-3 to TRBJ2-7; 10 positions agree with TRBD2. The CDR3 spans 15 residues. V lost 7 bases and J lost 2; bases outside the gene matches: 8. Per germline, CDR1 ENHRY and CDR2 SYGVKD. CDR3 amino acids: CAITERSGRAYEQYF. The CDR3 bases are TGTGCCATCACGGAGAGGAGCGGGAGGGCCTACGAGCAGTACTTC.

To note about this clonotype: The conserved closing phenylalanine or tryptophan is absent in this CDR3, likely reflecting a read error. This sequence joins TRBV24-1 and TRBJ1-2; tentatively, D is TRBD1 (5 bases). CDR3 length: 13 amino acids. Trimming took 4 bases from V and 4 from J, leaving 9 bases between them. Germline values: CDR1 KGHDR, CDR2 SFDVKD. The CDR3 DNA is TGTGCCACCAGTGACCCAGGGTCCTATGGCTACACCTTA. It specifies CATSDPGSYGYTL.

This clonotype has only a few counts. The J gene is TRBJ1-1, the V gene TRBV12-3 or TRBV12-4; D gene unclear. The CDR3 has 15 residues. V was pared by 4 bases and J by 1 base, with 13 bases between. CDR3 DNA sequence: TGTGCCAGCAGTTCGCGGGCGAGGAGGAACACTGAAGCTTTCTTT. Its protein is CASSSRARRNTEAFF.

The V and J genes are TRBV15 and TRBJ2-5; D remains ambiguous. The CDR3 sequence is 13 residues long. CDR1 is LNHNV and CDR2 is YYDKDF in the germline V gene (reference sequence). Trimming stripped 5 bases from V and 3 bases from J, with 10 bases between. CDR3 sequence reads: CATSDGRKETQYF. CDR3 bases: TGTGCCACCAGCGATGGAAGGAAAGAGACCCAGTACTTC.

V is TRBV9 and J is TRBJ2-5, with TRBD1 matching 8 bases. This CDR3 has 16 amino acids. The V gene's germline CDR1 is SGDLS and CDR2 YYNGEE. V lost 0 bases, J lost 0 bases, and 4 bases stayed unmatched. The CDR3 DNA follows: TGTGCCAGCAGCGTAGGGACAGGGTACGACCAAGAGACCCAGTACTTC. Translated: CASSVGTGYDQETQYF.

The chain recombines TRBV20-1 with TRBJ2-7, with D maybe TRBD1 (5 bases). V was shortened by 0 bases and J by 0 bases, with 12 bases between the two germline ends. This CDR3 comprises 15 residues. CDR1 is DFQATT, CDR2 SNEGSKA, per germline (reference sequence). CDR3 bases: TGCAGTGCTAGAGATGTGAGACAGTTCTCCTACGAGCAGTACTTC. This encodes CSARDVRQFSYEQYF.

This clonotype was counted only a few times. The chain carries TRBV20-1 and TRBJ2-5; weak D call: TRBD1 (6 bases). The CDR3 is 13 residues long. Germline V lookup: CDR1 DFQATT, CDR2 SNEGSKA (reference sequence). V gave up 3 bases and J gave up 5 bases, with 13 bases separating them. The chain's CDR3 is CSARQTGSETQYF. CDR3 nucleotides: TGCAGTGCTAGGCAGACAGGTTCGGAGACCCAGTACTTC.

This clonotype was observed a handful of times. V gene TRBV20-1 combines with J gene TRBJ1-5; TRBD1 is a possible D gene (5 bases). The V end was cut by 1 base, the J end by 7 bases, with 14 bases between. Germline V lookup: CDR1 DFQATT, CDR2 SNEGSKA (reference sequence). This CDR3 contains 14 residues. CDR3 bases: TGCAGTGCTAGAGTTGGCAGGGTAAGACAGCCCCAGCATTTT. As protein: CSARVGRVRQPQHF.

The chain couples TRBV12-3 or TRBV12-4 to TRBJ2-7, with a tentative D call TRBD2 (6 bases). Trimming shortened V by 6 bases and J by 2 bases, and 14 bases separated the two germline ends. The CDR3 is made up of 14 amino acids. CDR3 sequence: CASSQGPGAYEQYF. The CDR3 DNA is TGTGCCAGCAGCCAGGGACCGGGGGCCTACGAGCAGTACTTC.

This chain connects TRBV6-2 or TRBV6-3 to TRBJ2-3; 8 bases match TRBD2. V lost 6 bases, J lost 2 bases, and 13 bases stayed unmatched. Per the germline V gene, CDR1 is MNHEY and CDR2 is SVGEGT. The CDR3 runs 17 residues. CDR3 nucleotide sequence: TGTGCCAGCAGCCAACGGTCGGTAGCGGGGACCACAGATACGCAGTATTTT. Translated: CASSQRSVAGTTDTQYF.

On this clonotype itself: The germline gene is not matched at one end of the junction; a read error may be the cause. The gene calls are TRBV20-1 and TRBJ1-4; D is unresolved. This CDR3 is 15 amino acids long. Germline CDR1 is DFQATT and CDR2 is SNEGSKA (reference sequence). The CDR3: CSARVGPPFGEKLFF. CDR3 nucleotide sequence: TGCAGCGCTAGAGTAGGCCCTCCATTTGGTGAAAAACTGTTTTTT.

This clonotype has more than one count but fewer than ten. A much bigger clone sits one base away, suggesting this may be a read error. The V gene is TRBV18, the J gene TRBJ2-5; no definite D call. The J call may not be correct, given that the DNA end is closer to TRBJ2-1. The germline CDR1 and CDR2 sequences are KGHSH and LQKENI. The CDR3 covers 11 residues. CDR3 coding DNA: TGTGCCAGCAGCCCACAAGAGACCCAGTTCTTC. Its protein is CASSPQETQFF.

This clonotype has a handful of counts. V and J are TRBV12-3 or TRBV12-4 and TRBJ2-3; the D is unclear. Trimming cost V 6 bases and J 3 bases, with 10 bases left between them. The CDR3 is made up of 13 amino acids. The CDR3 sequence: CASRQSGTDTQYF. CDR3 coding DNA: TGTGCCAGCAGACAGAGTGGAACAGATACGCAGTATTTT.

The rearrangement uses TRBV12-3 or TRBV12-4 and TRBJ2-7; TRBD1 might be the D (5 bases). V was shortened by 0 bases and J by 4 bases, with 10 bases between the two germline ends. The CDR3 is 14 amino acids. The CDR3 DNA sequence: TGTGCCAGCAGTTTAGCCGGGTCAGGGTACGAGCAGTACTTC. It translates to CASSLAGSGYEQYF.

This clonotype was counted between two and nine times. The chain couples TRBV20-1 to TRBJ1-5, with 8 positions matching TRBD1. Trimming at V came to 4 bases and at J to 7 bases, leaving 12 bases not matched to a gene. This CDR3 contains 15 residues. The germline V gene encodes CDR1 DFQATT and CDR2 SNEGSKA (reference sequence). DNA of the CDR3: TGCAGTGCTATTAAAGTCGAGCAGGGGGCACAGCCCCAGCATTTT. This translates into CSAIKVEQGAQPQHF.